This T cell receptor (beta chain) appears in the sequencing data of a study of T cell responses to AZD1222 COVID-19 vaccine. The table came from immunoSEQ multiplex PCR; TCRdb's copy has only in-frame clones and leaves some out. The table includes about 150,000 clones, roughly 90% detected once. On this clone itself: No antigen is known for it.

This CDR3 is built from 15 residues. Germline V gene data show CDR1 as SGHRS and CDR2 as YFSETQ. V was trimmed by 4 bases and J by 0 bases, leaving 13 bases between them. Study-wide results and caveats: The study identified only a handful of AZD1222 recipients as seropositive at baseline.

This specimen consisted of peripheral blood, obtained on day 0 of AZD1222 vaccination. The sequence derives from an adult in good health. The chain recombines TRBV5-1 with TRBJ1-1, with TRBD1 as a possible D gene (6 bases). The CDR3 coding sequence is TGCGCCAGCAGCCTACACCGGGACATGAACACTGAAGCTTTCTTT. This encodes CASSLHRDMNTEAFF.